This T cell receptor (beta chain) emerged from a study of CXCR3-negative and CXCR3-positive naive CD8 T cells. CDR1 is MGHRA and CDR2 is YSYEKL in the germline V gene. The length of the CDR3 is 13 residues. TRB cDNA libraries were made by UMI-labeled 5' RACE. TCRdb re-analyzed the 5' RACE reads; it lists each CDR3 protein once, without DNA. The sample has fewer than 55,000 distinct CDR3 sequences. Study-level results: Both of the naive subsets showed about the same high diversity, but memory CD8+ cells had much less. Similar TRBV-TRBJ gene usage was seen in naive CXCR3-negative and CXCR3-positive cells, but not in memory cells.

In regard to this clonotype: The antigen is not known.

The sequencing sample was made of naive CXCR3- CD8+ T cells from blood. Noted subset: CD45RO-CCR7+CD27+CD95- naive CD8+ T cells lacking CXCR3 (TNR3-). This TCR was sampled from a human donor in good health. Some clones in this sample may be carry-over from other donors' samples. The V gene is TRBV4-1, the J gene TRBJ2-7; the TRBD1 assignment by TCRdb is unverifiable without DNA. This CDR3 is CASSPSGSYEQYF.